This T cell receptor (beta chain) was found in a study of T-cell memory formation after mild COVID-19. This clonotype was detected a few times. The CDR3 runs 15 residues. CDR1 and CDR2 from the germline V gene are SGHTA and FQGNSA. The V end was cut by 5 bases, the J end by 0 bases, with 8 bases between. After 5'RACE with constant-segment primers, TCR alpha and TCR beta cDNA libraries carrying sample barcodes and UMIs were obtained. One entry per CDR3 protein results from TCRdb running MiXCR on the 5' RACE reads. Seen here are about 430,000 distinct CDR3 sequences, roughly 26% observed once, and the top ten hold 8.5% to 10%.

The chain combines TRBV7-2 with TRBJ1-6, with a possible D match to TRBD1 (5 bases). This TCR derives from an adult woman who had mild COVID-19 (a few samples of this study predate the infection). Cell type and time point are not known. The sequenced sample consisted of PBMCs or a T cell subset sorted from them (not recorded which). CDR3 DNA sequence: TGTGCCAGCAGCGATGACAGCTCCTATAATTCACCCCTCCACTTT. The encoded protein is CASSDDSSYNSPLHF.